The T cell receptor beta chain described here comes from a study of T cells in Graves' hyperthyroidism and ophthalmopathy. The CDR3 regions of TCR beta were amplified from RNA transcripts. The HTBI primer set drove a first-round RT-PCR of the TCR CDR3. TCRdb analysed the multiplex PCR reads with MiXCR anew, one entry per CDR3 protein. In the table there are approximately 400,000 distinct CDR3 sequences, 19% of which are singletons. This clonotype was recorded many times. Germline V gene lookup returns CDR1 SGHRS and CDR2 YFSETQ. The CDR3 contains 15 residues. V was clipped by 0 bases and J by 5 bases; unmatched bases: 6. Pregnant or lactating patients were excluded, as were those with uncontrolled infection or other autoimmune disease.

This TCR derives from a woman younger than 30 with Graves' hyperthyroidism. The chain uses TRBV5-1 and TRBJ1-1; 8 bases match TRBD1. Material for sequencing was blood. In DNA form, the CDR3 reads TGCGCCAGCAGCTTGGCAGGGGGCGAATGGACTGAAGCTTTCTTT. This sequence encodes CASSLAGGEWTEAFF.